This T cell receptor beta chain stems from a study of T cell responses to AZD1222 COVID-19 vaccine. Sequenced by immunoSEQ multiplex PCR; TCRdb stores in-frame clones only, minus some. The sample has tens of thousands of clones; approximately 90% are singletons. With V trimmed by 0 bases and J by 14 bases, 8 bases remained unmatched. Germline CDR1 LNHDA, CDR2 SQIVND (reference sequence). This CDR3 is built from 14 residues. The source is an adult in good health. Sequencing used peripheral blood, obtained on day 0 of AZD1222 vaccination. J is TRBJ1-4 and V is TRBV19, with 8 bases matching TRBD1. In DNA, the CDR3 is TGTGCCAGTAGTATAGACTCTGGACAGGGCAAGCTGTTTTTT. Protein: CASSIDSGQGKLFF.